This T cell receptor beta chain was profiled in a study of blood T cell repertoires in COVID-19. The wider study: Acute and convalescent COVID-19 samples came from the United States, Italy and Spain. The analysed material was cDNA or gDNA that came from T cells, B-cell-depleted T cells, or PBMCs.

This clone was seen more than once but under ten times. V lost 4 bases to trimming and J lost 8 bases; unmatched junction nucleotides: 10. CDR3 length equals 15 residues. The germline V gene has CDR1 MGHRA and CDR2 YSYEKL. In the source study's methods: Amplified reference gene primers provided the basis for estimating nucleated cell counts. Some clones are missing from TCRdb's copy, which holds only in-frame ones; the method was immunoSEQ multiplex PCR. D and trimming were read from the DNA, whereas the V and J calls and clone size are those reported in that table. The repertoire includes more than 200,000 clones, roughly 80% of them detected once, and roughly 4% sits in the top ten.

The chain combines TRBV4-1 with TRBJ2-2; 7 nucleotides agree with TRBD1. Sequenced material: peripheral blood. The sequence derives from a woman aged 35 to 49 with active or convalescent COVID-19. The CDR3 sequence is CASSPGTAARGELFF. The CDR3 bases are TGCGCCAGCAGCCCCGGGACAGCAGCGCGGGGGGAGCTGTTTTTT.